Presented here are 21 T cell receptor beta chains from one specimen sequenced in a study of technical replicates of blood from a few donors. The table came from immunoSEQ multiplex PCR; TCRdb's copy has only in-frame clones and leaves some out. The table shows 70,000 to 95,000 clones, with about 97% occurring only once. Sample: T cells isolated from PBMCs. These TCRs come from a human donor in good health.

V is TRBV5-1 and J is TRBJ2-5; D gene uncertain. CDR1 is SGHRS, CDR2 YFSETQ, per germline. V was shortened by 0 bases and J by 1 base, with 4 bases between the two germline ends. The CDR3 consists of 13 residues. As DNA, the CDR3 is TGCGCCAGCAGCTTGGTGAGCCAAGAGACCCAGTACTTC. Residues: CASSLVSQETQYF.

This chain links TRBV6-1 with TRBJ2-1, with 10 bases identical to TRBD2. The CDR3 sequence is 14 residues long. In germline, CDR1 is MNHNS, CDR2 SASEGT. The J segment lost 3 bases and the V segment lost 10 bases, leaving 6 bases of the junction unmatched. CDR3 in amino acids: CAIHKREGYNEQFF. The CDR3, as DNA: TGTGCCATCCACAAGCGGGAGGGCTACAATGAGCAGTTCTTC.

The rearrangement uses TRBV9 and TRBJ2-5; TRBD2 might be the D (7 bases). The V end lost 4 bases, the J end lost 1 base, and 17 bases lay between the germline ends. Germline V gene data show CDR1 as SGDLS and CDR2 as YYNGEE. The CDR3 has 16 residues. CDR3 loop: CASSLLGGGGQETQYF. In DNA, the CDR3 is TGTGCCAGCAGCCTCTTAGGGGGAGGGGGCCAAGAGACCCAGTACTTC.

The chain is built from TRBV6-4 and TRBJ2-1, with TRBD2 matching over 13 bases. V shed 5 bases and J 5 bases; nucleotides not matched to a gene: 6. The CDR3 is made up of 16 amino acids. CDR1 and CDR2 from the germline V gene are MRHNA and SNTAGT. This CDR3 reads CASSTHGLAGDNEQFF. For the CDR3, the DNA is TGTGCCAGCAGTACTCACGGACTAGCGGGAGACAATGAGCAGTTCTTC.

The chain is built from TRBV6-4 and TRBJ2-3; a weak D match, TRBD2 (6 bases). This CDR3 region has 16 residues. The V gene lost 2 bases and the J gene lost 5 bases, with 17 bases spanning the gap. Germline-derived CDR1 and CDR2 are MRHNA and SNTAGT. The chain's CDR3 is CASSDPPRGTLDTQYF. CDR3 sequence (DNA): TGTGCCAGCAGTGACCCACCTCGGGGGACTTTAGATACGCAGTATTTT.

The chain combines TRBV7-9 with TRBJ2-5, with 7 bases matching TRBD2. CDR3 size: 16 residues. The germline CDR1 and CDR2 sequences are SEHNR and FQNEAQ (reference sequence). Unmatched junction bases numbered 9, after V lost 1 base and J lost 4 bases. CDR3 DNA sequence: TGTGCCAGCAGCTTAGGCGTGGGAGGGCCGGGAGAGACCCAGTACTTC. It is translated as CASSLGVGGPGETQYF.

The chain combines TRBV6-4 with TRBJ2-2; TRBD2 matches 10 bases. V lost 4 bases, J lost 3 bases, and 2 bases stayed unmatched. CDR1 and CDR2 (germline): MRHNA, SNTAGT. CDR3 length: 15 amino acids. The CDR3 DNA follows: TGTGCCAGCAGTGTACTAGCGGGGTACACCGGGGAGCTGTTTTTT. Protein sequence: CASSVLAGYTGELFF.

This clone is a singleton in its sample. V and J are TRBV2 and TRBJ2-1; D may be TRBD2 (5 bases). In germline, CDR1 is SNHLY, CDR2 FYNNEI. V shed 7 bases and J shed 2 bases, with 9 bases lying between them. The CDR3 has 13 amino acids. CDR3 sequence reads: CASTPGAYNEQFF. The CDR3 DNA follows: TGTGCCAGCACCCCCGGGGCCTACAATGAGCAGTTCTTC.

This rearrangement joins TRBV30 to TRBJ2-1, with 7 bases lining up with TRBD1. V trimming: 5 bases; J trimming: 5 bases; junction bases outside the gene matches: 15. Germline assignment: CDR1 GTSNPN and CDR2 SVGIG (reference sequence). The CDR3 loop spans 16 amino acids. CDR3 coding DNA: TGTGCCTGGTTTGGGACCTCGGGACAGTCAAACAATGAGCAGTTCTTC. Its protein is CAWFGTSGQSNNEQFF. Supplemented by reference TRBV30 and TRBJ2-1, the full variable domain reads SQTIHQWPATLVQPVGSPLSLECTVEGTSNPNLYWYRQAAGRGLQLLFYSVGIGQISSEVPQNLSASRPQDRQFILSSKKLLLSDSGFYLCAWFGTSGQSNNEQFFGPGTRLTVL.

In its sample, this clone was seen once. The CDR3 is CASSAVRANTEAFF. The CDR3 nucleotides read TGTGCCAGCAGCGCAGTCAGGGCGAACACTGAAGCTTTCTTT. This chain connects TRBV9 to TRBJ1-1, with D perhaps matching TRBD1 (5 bases). V lost 3 bases, J lost 1 base, and 10 bases lay in between. There are 14 residues in the CDR3. Germline assignment: CDR1 SGDLS and CDR2 YYNGEE.

CDR3: CASSIPAGATNEKLFF. DNA for the CDR3: TGTGCCAGTAGTATTCCCGCCGGAGCAACTAATGAAAAACTGTTTTTT. The chain uses TRBV19 and TRBJ1-4, with no clear D. CDR3 size: 16 residues. Trimming removed 3 bases from V and 0 bases from J, with 11 bases in between. The germline CDR1 and CDR2 sequences are LNHDA and SQIVND (reference sequence).

The chain is built from TRBV6-5 and TRBJ2-5, with 11 bases lining up with TRBD2. This CDR3 is 15 amino acids long. CDR1 MNHEY and CDR2 SVGAGI come from the germline V gene. The V segment lost 5 bases and the J segment 2 bases; nucleotides outside the gene matches: 4. This chain's CDR3 is CASSPGLAVQETQYF. The CDR3 bases are TGTGCCAGCAGTCCGGGACTAGCGGTGCAAGAGACCCAGTACTTC.

The V call is TRBV19, the J call TRBJ2-7; 8 nucleotides align to TRBD1. Per germline, CDR1 LNHDA and CDR2 SQIVND (reference sequence). The CDR3 runs 14 residues. V lost 5 bases, J lost 2 bases, and 5 bases stayed unmatched. CDR3 sequence: CASSADRGPYEQYF. The CDR3 nucleotides read TGTGCCAGTAGTGCTGACAGGGGTCCCTACGAGCAGTACTTC.

The V call is TRBV15, the J call TRBJ2-3, with D maybe TRBD1 (5 bases). The germline V gene has CDR1 LNHNV and CDR2 YYDKDF (reference sequence). The CDR3 contains 16 residues. Trimming left V 3 bases short and J 1 base short, with 14 bases between. The CDR3 region is CATSSSPGARTDTQYF. CDR3 in DNA: TGTGCCACCAGCAGTAGTCCTGGGGCCCGCACAGATACGCAGTATTTT.

The CDR3 sequence: CASRTPGQSNEKLFF. CDR3 nucleotides: TGTGCCAGCAGGACCCCGGGACAGTCCAATGAAAAACTGTTTTTT. The chain joins TRBV28 to TRBJ1-4, with 7 bases identical to TRBD1. The germline CDR1 and CDR2 sequences are MDHEN and SYDVKM. This CDR3 spans 15 amino acids. Trimming at V came to 6 bases and at J to 5 bases, leaving 9 bases not matched to a gene.

The chain joins TRBV11-2 to TRBJ1-3; maybe TRBD1 (5 bases). Germline V gene sequence: CDR1 SGHAT, CDR2 FQNNGV. The CDR3 runs 15 residues. Trimming shortened V by 4 bases and J by 2 bases, and 12 bases separated the two germline ends. The CDR3 region has the DNA TGTGCCAGCAGCTCGCTAGGGGTCACTGGAAACACCATATATTTT. Its translation is CASSSLGVTGNTIYF.

The V call is TRBV28, the J call TRBJ1-5; TRBD1 agrees at 9 bases. With V trimmed by 4 bases and J by 9 bases, 10 bases remained unmatched. Germline CDR1 is MDHEN and CDR2 is SYDVKM. This CDR3 has 15 residues. CDR3 region: CASSSPGQGGWPQHF. The DNA for the CDR3 is TGTGCCAGCAGTTCCCCGGGACAGGGTGGTTGGCCCCAGCATTTT.

The gene calls are TRBV5-4 and TRBJ2-2, with a possible D match to TRBD1 (6 bases). Germline CDR1 SGHNT, CDR2 YYREEE (reference sequence). This CDR3 is 16 amino acids long. V was clipped by 2 bases and J by 0 bases, with 11 bases between them. CDR3 in amino acids: CASSFGGQSNTGELFF. The CDR3 coding sequence is TGTGCCAGCAGCTTTGGAGGACAGTCGAACACCGGGGAGCTGTTTTTT.

The chain links TRBV28 to TRBJ1-1; TRBD1 is a possible D gene (5 bases). Germline lookup yields CDR1 MDHEN and CDR2 SYDVKM. Trimming removed 6 bases from V and 1 base from J, with 18 bases in between. The CDR3 covers 16 residues. In DNA form, the CDR3 reads TGTGCCAGCAGCTTAAACCGGGACTACAGGAACACTGAAGCTTTCTTT. Translating gives CASSLNRDYRNTEAFF. Looking up the rest from reference TRBV28 and TRBJ1-1 gives the full variable domain: DVKVTQSSRYLVKRTGEKVFLECVQDMDHENMFWYRQDPGLGLRLIYFSYDVKMKEKGDIPEGYSVSREKKERFSLILESASTNQTSMYLCASSLNRDYRNTEAFFGQGTRLTVV.

The chain has TRBV7-3 and TRBJ2-1; tentative D call: TRBD2 (6 bases). The germline CDR1 and CDR2 sequences are SGHTA and FQGTGA. Trimming took off 1 base at V and 2 bases at J, with 12 bases between the two ends. The CDR3 sequence is 16 residues long. The CDR3 region is CASSLIPGVTYNEQFF. As DNA, the CDR3 is TGTGCCAGCAGCTTAATACCGGGGGTCACCTACAATGAGCAGTTCTTC.

This chain connects TRBV2 to TRBJ2-7; no reliable D call. The V and J ends lost 7 bases and 5 bases respectively, with 9 bases between them. Germline CDR1 SNHLY, CDR2 FYNNEI. The CDR3 contains 11 residues. The CDR3 reads CASTATDEQYF. Here the CDR3 DNA reads TGTGCCAGCACTGCTACTGACGAGCAGTACTTC. The full variable domain, its missing parts supplied by reference TRBV2 and TRBJ2-7, is EPEVTQTPSHQVTQMGQEVILRCVPISNHLYFYWYRQILGQKVEFLVSFYNNEISEKSEIFDDQFSVERPDGSNFTLKIRSTKLEDSAMYFCASTATDEQYFGPGTRLTVT.